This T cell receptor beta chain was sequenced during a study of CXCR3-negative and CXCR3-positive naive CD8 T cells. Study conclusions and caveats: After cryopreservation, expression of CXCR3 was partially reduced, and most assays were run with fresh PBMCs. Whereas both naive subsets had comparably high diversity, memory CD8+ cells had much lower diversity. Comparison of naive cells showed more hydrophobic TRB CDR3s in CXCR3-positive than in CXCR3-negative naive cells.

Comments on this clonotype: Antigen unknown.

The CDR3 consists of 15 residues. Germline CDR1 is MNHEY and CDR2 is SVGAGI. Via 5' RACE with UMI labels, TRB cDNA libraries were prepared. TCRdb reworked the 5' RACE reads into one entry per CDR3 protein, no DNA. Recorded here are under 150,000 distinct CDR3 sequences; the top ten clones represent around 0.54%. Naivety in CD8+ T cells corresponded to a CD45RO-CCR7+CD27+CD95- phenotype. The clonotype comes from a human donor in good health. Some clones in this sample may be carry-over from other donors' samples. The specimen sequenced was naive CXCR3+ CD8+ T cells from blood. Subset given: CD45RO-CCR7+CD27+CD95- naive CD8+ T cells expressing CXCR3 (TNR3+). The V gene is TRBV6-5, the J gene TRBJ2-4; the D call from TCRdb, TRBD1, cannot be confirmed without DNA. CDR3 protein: CASSFGGGAKNIQYF.